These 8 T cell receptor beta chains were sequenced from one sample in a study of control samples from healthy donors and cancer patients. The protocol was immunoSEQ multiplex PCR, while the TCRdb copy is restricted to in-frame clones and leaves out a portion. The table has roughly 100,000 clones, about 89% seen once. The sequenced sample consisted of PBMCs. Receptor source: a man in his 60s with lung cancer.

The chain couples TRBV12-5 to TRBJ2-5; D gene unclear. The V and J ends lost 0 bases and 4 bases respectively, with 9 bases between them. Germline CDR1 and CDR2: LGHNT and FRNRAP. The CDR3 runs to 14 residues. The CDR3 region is CASGLVRLGETQYF. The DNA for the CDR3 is TGTGCTAGTGGTTTGGTACGTCTCGGAGAGACCCAGTACTTC.

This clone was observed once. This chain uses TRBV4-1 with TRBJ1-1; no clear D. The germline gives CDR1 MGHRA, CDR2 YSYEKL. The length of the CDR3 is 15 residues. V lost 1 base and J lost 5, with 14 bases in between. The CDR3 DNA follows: TGCGCCAGCAGCCAAGTCGGTCTCTCTGCAACTGAAGCTTTCTTT. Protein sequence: CASSQVGLSATEAFF.

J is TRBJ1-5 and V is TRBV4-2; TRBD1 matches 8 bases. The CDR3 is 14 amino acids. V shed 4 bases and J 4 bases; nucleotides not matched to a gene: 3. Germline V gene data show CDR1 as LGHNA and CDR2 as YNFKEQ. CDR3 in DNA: TGTGCCAGCAGCCCGGGACAGGCGAATCAGCCCCAGCATTTT. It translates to CASSPGQANQPQHF.

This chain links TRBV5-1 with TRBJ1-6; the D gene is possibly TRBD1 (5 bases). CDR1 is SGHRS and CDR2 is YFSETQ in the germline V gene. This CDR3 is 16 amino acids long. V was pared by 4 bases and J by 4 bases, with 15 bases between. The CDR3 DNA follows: TGCGCCAGCAGCCCGGGGACGGATGGTTATAATTCACCCCTCCACTTT. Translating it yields CASSPGTDGYNSPLHF.

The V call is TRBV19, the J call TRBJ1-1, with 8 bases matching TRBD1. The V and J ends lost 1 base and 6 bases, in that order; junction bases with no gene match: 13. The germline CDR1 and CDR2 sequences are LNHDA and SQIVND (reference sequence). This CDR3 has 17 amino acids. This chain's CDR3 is CASSIVGPRGQPPEAFF. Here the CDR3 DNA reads TGTGCCAGTAGTATAGTGGGCCCCAGGGGGCAACCCCCTGAAGCTTTCTTT.

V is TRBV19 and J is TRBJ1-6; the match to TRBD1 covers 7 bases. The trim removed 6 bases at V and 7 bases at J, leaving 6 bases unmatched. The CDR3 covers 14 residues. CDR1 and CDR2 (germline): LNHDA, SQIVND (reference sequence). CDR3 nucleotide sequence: TGTGCCAGTAGCCGACAGGGAGGAAATTCACCCCTCCACTTT. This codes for CASSRQGGNSPLHF.

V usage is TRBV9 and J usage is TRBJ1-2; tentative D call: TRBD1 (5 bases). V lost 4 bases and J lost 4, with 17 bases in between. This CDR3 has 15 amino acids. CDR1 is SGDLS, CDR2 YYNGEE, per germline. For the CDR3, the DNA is TGTGCCAGCAGCCCTAATGATCAGGGAGGCTATGGCTACACCTTC. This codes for CASSPNDQGGYGYTF. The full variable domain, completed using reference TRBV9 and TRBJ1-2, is DSGVTQTPKHLITATGQRVTLRCSPRSGDLSVYWYQQSLDQGLQFLIQYYNGEERAKGNILERFSAQQFPDLHSELNLSSLELGDSALYFCASSPNDQGGYGYTFGSGTRLTVV.

The CDR3 spells CASSENAGRDGYTF. The CDR3 nucleotides are TGTGCCAGCAGTGAGAACGCGGGCAGGGATGGCTACACCTTC. V and J are TRBV6-1 and TRBJ1-2, with a weak D call TRBD1 (5 bases). Trimming removed 3 bases at V and 6 bases at J, with 14 bases between. The CDR3 extends over 14 amino acids. CDR1 and CDR2 (germline): MNHNS, SASEGT.